This passage covers 24 T cell receptor beta chains from one sample sequenced in a study of blood T cells in healthy people across ages. It was with a sample-barcoded 5' primer and a J-beta primer mix that a second PCR of roughly 7 to 12 cycles was run. From the 5' RACE reads, TCRdb called clonotypes with MiXCR, one entry per CDR3 protein. The data show over 300,000 distinct CDR3 sequences, 45% to 65% seen once. The source material was blood. All receptors come from a man in his 60s in good health.

The chain recombines TRBV2 with TRBJ2-3, with 9 positions matching TRBD1. Germline CDR1 reads SNHLY; CDR2 reads FYNNEI. The ends lost 5 bases at V and 2 bases at J; junction bases unmatched: 8. This CDR3 is 16 amino acids long. The CDR3 region has the DNA TGTGCCAGCAGTCCCCTCGACAGGGGGAACACAGATACGCAGTATTTT. Its translation: CASSPLDRGNTDTQYF.

This clonotype occurred many times. V and J are TRBV29-1 and TRBJ2-7; 8 bases match TRBD2. This CDR3 comprises 12 residues. V shed 5 bases, J shed 4 bases, and the junction held 4 bases outside the gene matches. Germline loops: CDR1 SQVTM, CDR2 ANQGSEA. CDR3 in amino acids: CSVFSGVYEQYF. The CDR3 nucleotides read TGCAGCGTTTTTAGCGGGGTGTACGAGCAGTACTTC.

This clonotype was seen repeatedly, ten times or more. The rearrangement joins TRBV20-1 to TRBJ2-7, with 9 bases identical to TRBD1. V shed 6 bases and J 5 bases; nucleotides not matched to a gene: 11. Per the germline V gene, CDR1 is DFQATT and CDR2 is SNEGSKA (reference sequence). The CDR3 runs 14 residues. The DNA of the CDR3 is TGCAGTGCGCATCCACAGGGGGCTTATAACGAGCAGTACTTC. Its protein product is CSAHPQGAYNEQYF.

V usage is TRBV18 and J usage is TRBJ1-4; TRBD1 is a possible D gene (6 bases). From germline, CDR1 is KGHSH and CDR2 LQKENI. CDR3 length equals 15 residues. With 4 bases removed from V and 6 bases from J, the gap between germline ends came to 15 bases. The CDR3 nucleotides are TGTGCCAGCTCACGCGCGGGGGGCGCGGATGAAAAACTGTTTTTT. It specifies CASSRAGGADEKLFF.

This clonotype was seen more than once but under ten times. A much more abundant neighbour one base away suggests this may be a read error. V usage is TRBV4-3 and J usage is TRBJ2-7; 8 bases align to TRBD2. Germline V gene data show CDR1 as LGHNA and CDR2 as YSLEER. V lost 0 bases, J lost 7 bases, and 11 bases stayed unmatched. The CDR3 is 16 residues long. CDR3 amino acids: CASSQDVASGYNEQYF. CDR3 nucleotide sequence: TGCGCCAGCAGCCAAGATGTGGCTAGCGGGTACAATGAGCAGTACTTC.

This chain joins TRBV5-1 and TRBJ1-2; maybe TRBD1 (5 bases). Trimming removed 3 bases from V and 4 bases from J, with 13 bases in between. This CDR3 has 14 residues. Germline-derived CDR1 and CDR2 are SGHRS and YFSETQ. CDR3 nucleotides: TGCGCCAGCAGCTCGGGGGGTACAGTCTATGGCTACACCTTC. Protein: CASSSGGTVYGYTF.

This clonotype occurred many times. The genes are TRBV18 and TRBJ1-5; D gene uncertain. The CDR3 has 15 residues. The V end was cut by 2 bases, the J end by 3 bases, with 11 bases between. CDR1 and CDR2 (germline): KGHSH, LQKENI. CDR3 sequence reads: CASSPSQRDNQPQHF. CDR3 nucleotides: TGTGCCAGCTCACCATCCCAGAGGGACAATCAGCCCCAGCATTTT. The complete variable domain, with remaining parts taken from reference TRBV18 and TRBJ1-5, reads NAGVMQNPRHLVRRRGQEARLRCSPMKGHSHVYWYRQLPEEGLKFMVYLQKENIIDESGMPKERFSAEFPKEGPSILRIQQVVRGDSAAYFCASSPSQRDNQPQHFGDGTRLSIL.

V is TRBV7-2 and J is TRBJ1-1, with D perhaps matching TRBD1 (5 bases). V was clipped by 3 bases and J by 7 bases, with 15 bases between them. The CDR3 runs 14 residues. The V gene's germline CDR1 is SGHTA and CDR2 FQGNSA. CDR3 nucleotide sequence: TGTGCCAGCAGCTTCTATTCAGGGCGAAGTGAAGCTTTCTTT. Protein sequence: CASSFYSGRSEAFF.

This clonotype appeared many times. The chain combines TRBV13 with TRBJ1-6; D unclear. The CDR3 is made up of 15 amino acids. Looked up from germline, CDR1 is PRHDT and CDR2 is FYEKMQ (reference sequence). Trimming took off 5 bases at V and 7 bases at J, with 15 bases between the two ends. CDR3 bases: TGTGCCAGCAGCCCTGACATTATCCCCAATTCACCCCTCCACTTT. This gives the protein CASSPDIIPNSPLHF.

This clonotype was seen a handful of times. The chain joins TRBV9 to TRBJ2-5, with 10 positions matching TRBD2. Germline CDR1 and CDR2: SGDLS and YYNGEE. The length of the CDR3 is 15 residues. V lost 4 bases to trimming and J lost 4 bases; unmatched junction nucleotides: 7. The CDR3 loop reads CASSTGASGGETQYF. The DNA of the CDR3 is TGTGCCAGCAGCACGGGGGCTAGCGGGGGAGAGACCCAGTACTTC.

For this clonotype: Just one base apart from a much larger clone, this may be a read error. This sequence joins TRBV29-1 and TRBJ2-3, with 11 bases matching TRBD2. The germline V gene encodes CDR1 SQVTM and CDR2 ANQGSEA. This CDR3 has 14 amino acids. Written as DNA, the CDR3 is TGCAGCGCCAGACTAGCGGGAAGGACAGAGACGCAGTATTTT. This gives the protein CSARLAGRTETQYF.

The genes are TRBV4-2 and TRBJ2-3, with a possible D match to TRBD1 (6 bases). CDR1 and CDR2 (germline): LGHNA, YNFKEQ. The CDR3 loop spans 15 amino acids. V lost 2 bases and J lost 10, with 19 bases in between. The CDR3 reads CASSQPQSGGNAQYF. The CDR3, as DNA: TGTGCCAGCAGCCAACCCCAGTCTGGGGGCAATGCGCAGTATTTT.

DNA of the CDR3: TGTGCCAGCAGCTTAGAACGTTATGAGCAGTTCTTC. The encoded protein is CASSLERYEQFF. The chain uses TRBV7-8 and TRBJ2-1; D uncertain. The germline V and J ends were trimmed by 1 base and 8 bases, with 6 bases remaining between them. CDR1 is SGHVS and CDR2 is FQNEAQ in the germline V gene. There are 12 residues in the CDR3.

To note about this clonotype: A much larger clone sits a single nucleotide away, making a read error possible. This chain links TRBV11-2 with TRBJ2-3, with 10 bases lining up with TRBD1. The CDR3 extends over 15 amino acids. Germline-derived CDR1 and CDR2 are SGHAT and FQNNGV. As DNA, the CDR3 is TGTGCCGGCAGCAAAGACAGGGGGCTCACAGATACGCAGTATTTT. Protein sequence: CAGSKDRGLTDTQYF. Variable domain in full (rest from reference TRBV11-2 and TRBJ2-3): EAGVAQSPRYKIIEKRQSVAFWCNPISGHATLYWYQQILGQGPKLLIQFQNNGVVDDSQLPKDRFSAERLKGVDSTLKIQPAKLEDSAVYLCAGSKDRGLTDTQYFGPGTRLTVL.

CDR3 coding DNA: TGCAGTGCCCCGGGCAATGGGGGGTTTAATGAGCAGTTCTTC. Encoded protein: CSAPGNGGFNEQFF. V is TRBV20-1 and J is TRBJ2-1; TRBD2 might be the D (6 bases). Trimming took 6 bases from V and 7 from J, leaving 19 bases between them. Germline V gives CDR1 DFQATT, CDR2 SNEGSKA (reference sequence). The CDR3 covers 14 residues.

The rearrangement joins TRBV5-1 to TRBJ2-5; a possible D gene is TRBD1 (7 bases). Germline CDR1 is SGHRS and CDR2 is YFSETQ. V was clipped by 4 bases and J by 2 bases, with 12 bases between them. The CDR3 is 14 residues long. This chain's CDR3 is CASSGGTAQETQYF. CDR3 nucleotides: TGCGCCAGCAGCGGCGGGACAGCACAAGAGACCCAGTACTTC.

The chain couples TRBV7-2 to TRBJ2-4; 15 bases are shared with TRBD2. The better agreement between TRBJ2-5 and the DNA end casts doubt on the J call. The CDR3 length is 18 residues. Germline loops: CDR1 SGHTA, CDR2 FQGNSA. The CDR3 protein is CASSPVPGLAGGGETQYF. DNA for the CDR3: TGTGCCAGCAGCCCCGTCCCGGGACTAGCGGGGGGAGGTGAGACCCAGTACTTC.

This clonotype was detected a few times. This chain connects TRBV10-3 to TRBJ1-1; D is undetermined. Deletions cut 3 bases from V and 7 bases from J, with 18 bases between. Per the germline V gene, CDR1 is ENHRY and CDR2 is SYGVKD. The CDR3 has 15 residues. CDR3 in amino acids: CAISDEGRSQVEAFF. CDR3 nucleotide sequence: TGTGCCATCAGTGACGAAGGCAGATCGCAGGTTGAAGCTTTCTTT.

Concerning this clonotype: An end of the junction differs from the germline gene, which may be a read error. The chain joins TRBV12-3 or TRBV12-4 to TRBJ2-3, with D unresolved. The CDR3 covers 11 residues. CDR3 sequence (DNA): TGTGCCAGAAGTTTCGCAGATATGGAGTATTTT. Its protein is CARSFADMEYF.

This clonotype occurred a few times. The genes are TRBV6-1 and TRBJ1-2; no clear D. This CDR3 region has 15 residues. Germline V CDR1 and CDR2: MNHNS, SASEGT. V lost 2 bases and J lost 0, with 10 bases in between. This CDR3 reads CASSELGSANYGYTF. CDR3 in DNA: TGTGCCAGCAGTGAACTTGGGTCGGCTAACTATGGCTACACCTTC.

The chain employs TRBV28 and TRBJ2-7, with 14 bases lining up with TRBD2. This CDR3 has 16 residues. With V trimmed by 6 bases and J by 5 bases, 9 bases remained unmatched. Germline CDR1 is MDHEN and CDR2 is SYDVKM. CDR3 loop: CASSYTGTSGSDEQYF. The CDR3 bases are TGTGCCAGCAGCTATACGGGGACTAGCGGGAGCGACGAGCAGTACTTC.

This chain joins TRBV5-1 and TRBJ1-1; D may be TRBD1 (5 bases). Deletions cut 5 bases from V and 3 bases from J, with 11 bases between. Germline V gives CDR1 SGHRS, CDR2 YFSETQ. This CDR3 comprises 13 residues. CDR3 amino acids: CASSRLGDTEAFF. CDR3 coding DNA: TGCGCCAGCAGTCGCCTGGGGGACACTGAAGCTTTCTTT.

The genes are TRBV7-6 and TRBJ2-3; the D gene could be TRBD1 or TRBD2 (5 bases each). This CDR3 contains 15 residues. The germline gives CDR1 SGHVS, CDR2 FNYEAQ. The germline V and J ends were trimmed by 0 bases and 3 bases, with 10 bases remaining between them. As DNA, the CDR3 is TGTGCCAGCAGCTTAGCGGTGGGGGTGACAGATACGCAGTATTTT. Its protein product is CASSLAVGVTDTQYF.

This sequence joins TRBV24-1 and TRBJ2-2; D remains ambiguous. CDR1 and CDR2 (germline): KGHDR, SFDVKD. V was clipped by 4 bases and J by 8 bases, with 10 bases between them. This CDR3 spans 13 amino acids. The CDR3 loop is CATSEGPSGELFF. The DNA of the CDR3 is TGTGCCACCAGTGAAGGGCCCTCGGGGGAGCTGTTTTTT.